Below, one T cell receptor beta chain is given with its context. As handled by the study authors: Reference gene primer amplification gave nucleated cell count estimates. Profiling relied on immunoSEQ multiplex PCR, and the TCRdb table lists in-frame clones only, not all of them. The D gene and trimming were derived from the DNA, and the V and J assignments and clone size from that table. This table holds roughly 500,000 clones, approximately 89% found once. This entry is derived from a study of blood T cell repertoires in COVID-19. For the study at large: Some COVID-19 samples were acute and others convalescent; all came from the United States, Italy and Spain. PBMCs, B-cell-depleted T cells, or T cells were the source of the cDNA or gDNA that made up the material.

The CDR3 extends over 14 amino acids. The V gene end was trimmed by 5 bases and the J gene end by 5 bases; junction bases not matched to a gene: 3. Looked up from germline, CDR1 is SNHLY and CDR2 is FYNNEI. Followed over time, Seattle patients had been enrolled while infection was active. The V call is TRBV2, the J call TRBJ2-7, with 13 bases aligning to TRBD2. This TCR came from a man aged 18 to 30 with COVID-19, enrolled during active disease. Sequencing used peripheral blood. DNA of the CDR3: TGTGCCAGCAGTCGGACTAGCGGGAGTGACGAGCAGTACTTC. This gives the protein CASSRTSGSDEQYF. Based on the CDR3 plus reference TRBV2 and TRBJ2-7, the full variable domain is EPEVTQTPSHQVTQMGQEVILRCVPISNHLYFYWYRQILGQKVEFLVSFYNNEISEKSEIFDDQFSVERPDGSNFTLKIRSTKLEDSAMYFCASSRTSGSDEQYFGPGTRLTVT.